The sequence of this T cell receptor beta chain was determined in a study of shared clonotypes between healthy human individuals. Study in general: The composition of the donors was a couple of women and a few men aged 18 to 49.

Only in-frame clones appear in the TCRdb table, and some are missing; sequencing was by immunoSEQ multiplex PCR. The table includes approximately 2,300,000 clones, roughly 92% detected once. The donor cohort consisted entirely of Caucasian adults residing in Nashville, Tennessee. CDR1 and CDR2 (germline): MNHEY, SMNVEV (reference sequence). This CDR3 has 16 residues. V gave up 5 bases and J gave up 3 bases, with 17 bases separating them. The specimen was naive CD4+ T cells from PBMCs. The subset: CD45RA+ positively selected. The rearrangement joins TRBV27 to TRBJ2-4; D is unresolved. The TCR was taken from a man between 18 and 29 years old in good health. Some clones in this sample may be carry-over from other donors' samples. CDR3 amino acids: CASSAYHPAYKNIQYF. DNA for the CDR3: TGTGCCAGCAGTGCGTACCATCCCGCATACAAAAACATTCAGTACTTC.